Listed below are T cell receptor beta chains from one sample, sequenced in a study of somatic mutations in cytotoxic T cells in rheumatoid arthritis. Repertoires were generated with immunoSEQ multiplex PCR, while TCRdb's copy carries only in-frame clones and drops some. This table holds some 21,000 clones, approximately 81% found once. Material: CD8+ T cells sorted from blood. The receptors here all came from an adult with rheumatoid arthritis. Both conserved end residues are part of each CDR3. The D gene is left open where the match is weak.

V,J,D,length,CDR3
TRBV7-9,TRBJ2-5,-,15,CASSPLGGGGETQYF
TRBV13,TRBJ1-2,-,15,CASSPLIRGAYGYTF
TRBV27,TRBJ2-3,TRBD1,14,CASSLGQGIVTQYF
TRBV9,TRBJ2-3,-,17,CASSARFEAFPTDTQYF
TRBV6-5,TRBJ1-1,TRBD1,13,CASSYGTGVEAFF
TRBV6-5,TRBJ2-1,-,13,CASYGGVNNEQFF
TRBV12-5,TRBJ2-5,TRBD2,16,CASGFRSPSGAETQYF
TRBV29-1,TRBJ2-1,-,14,CSVNPGQRPNEQFF
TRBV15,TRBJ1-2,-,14,CATSTPSVSYGYTF
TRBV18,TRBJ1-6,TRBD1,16,CASSQDRAENGLPLHF
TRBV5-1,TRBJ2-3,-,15,CASSLGAGITDTQYF
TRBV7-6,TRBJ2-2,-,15,CASSLYRSATGELFF
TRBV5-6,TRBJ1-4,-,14,CASRDSATNEKLFF